This entry is about one T cell receptor (beta chain). This sequence may be a read error, since a much larger clone differs from it by one base. This sample was included in a study of blood T cells in healthy people across ages. V was pared by 2 bases and J by 0 bases, with 17 bases between. This CDR3 has 16 residues. CDR1 is DFQATT, CDR2 SNEGSKA, per germline (reference sequence). Next came a second PCR, run for roughly 6 to 11 cycles, which used a sample-barcoded 5' primer along with a J-beta primer mix. TCRdb reanalysed the 5' RACE reads using MiXCR and keeps one entry per CDR3 protein. The data contain 590,000 or so distinct CDR3 sequences, around 31% of them singletons.

The origin of this receptor is a woman of 80 years or more in good health. Input material: blood. The V gene is TRBV20-1, the J gene TRBJ2-7; possibly TRBD2 for D (7 bases). The CDR3 protein is CSARSQKGGGSYEQYF. The DNA for the CDR3 is TGCAGTGCTAGATCGCAAAAAGGGGGGGGCTCCTACGAGCAGTACTTC.